One TCR beta chain is described in this entry. Assay: immunoSEQ multiplex PCR; the TCRdb copy retains only in-frame clones and omits some. Of about 250,000 clones in the sample, approximately 83% were seen once. V was pared by 0 bases and J by 3 bases, with 1 base of the junction left unmatched. From germline, CDR1 is SEHNR and CDR2 FQNEAQ (reference sequence). The CDR3 consists of 16 residues. The data were taken from a study of blood T cell repertoires in COVID-19. Across the whole study: PBMCs, B-cell-depleted T cells, or T cells provided the cDNA or gDNA that made up the material.

This sequence was found in a man between 50 and 59 years old with active or convalescent COVID-19. Sequencing used peripheral blood. The chain recombines TRBV7-9 with TRBJ1-6, with TRBD1 matching 8 bases. The CDR3 nucleotides read TGTGCCAGCAGCTTAGCAGGGACAGGCTATAATTCACCCCTCCACTTT. Protein: CASSLAGTGYNSPLHF.